The clone carrying this T cell receptor (beta chain) occurred many times. Its antigen is still unknown. The data are from a study of metastatic and nonmetastatic thyroid tumors. Study context: Across peripheral blood and tumor or nodule tissue samples taken from malignant and benign thyroid patients, the repertoires were compared with one another.

As handled by the study authors: Clinicopathological groups of papillary thyroid cancer showed CDR3 differences that were used to build a distant-metastasis classifier. TCRdb re-clonotyped the PCR reads through MiXCR. V and J calls and clone size were set by TCRdb, not the authors. The sample contains 45,000 to 65,000 clones, 20% of which appear only once. Trimming removed 5 bases at V and 7 bases at J, with 9 bases between. Per germline, CDR1 SEHNR and CDR2 FQNEAQ (reference sequence). The CDR3 is made up of 11 amino acids. Broader study findings: For both blood and tumor, malignant thyroid tumors reportedly showed significantly higher TCR beta diversity than benign nodules did.

Patients were all untreated before their thyroid surgery. The chain carries TRBV7-9 and TRBJ2-7; tentatively, D is TRBD2 (6 bases). Sequencing input: blood. The TCR comes from a female donor with papillary thyroid cancer or a benign thyroid nodule (not recorded which). Some clones in this sample may be carry-over from other donors' samples. Here the CDR3 DNA reads TGTGCCAGCAGCCGCCGGGGGGAGCAGTACTTC. Amino acids: CASSRRGEQYF.